What follows are 3 T cell receptor beta chains derived from one specimen sequenced in a study of T cell repertoires in cytomegalovirus infection. TCRdb analysed the reads with MiXCR anew, one entry per CDR3 protein. The sample shows just under 300,000 distinct CDR3 sequences, around 9.1% of them seen only once. Sequencing was performed on PBMCs. These receptors all come from a human donor in good health (CMV status not recorded). Some clones in this sample may be carry-over from other donors' samples.

This clonotype was counted ten times or more. The rearrangement links TRBV7-2 to TRBJ2-3, with 8 bases fitting TRBD1. The trim removed 5 bases at V and 3 bases at J, leaving 7 bases unmatched. Germline V gene sequence: CDR1 SGHTA, CDR2 FQGNSA. The CDR3 is 15 residues long. The CDR3 reads CASSPGGQGTDTQYF. For the CDR3, the DNA is TGTGCCAGCAGCCCAGGAGGACAGGGTACAGATACGCAGTATTTT.

This clonotype was counted many times. The CDR3 spells CASSSSDGWHNSPLHF. Written as DNA, the CDR3 is TGTGCCAGCAGCTCCTCCGATGGGTGGCATAATTCACCCCTCCACTTT. This chain links TRBV11-1 with TRBJ1-6; D call uncertain. There are 16 residues in the CDR3. V was pared by 4 bases and J by 5 bases, with 15 bases between. Looked up from germline, CDR1 is SGHAT and CDR2 is FQDESV (reference sequence).

This clonotype came up a few times. This chain links TRBV14 with TRBJ1-1; 10 nucleotides agree with TRBD1. V lost 4 bases to trimming and J lost 4 bases; unmatched junction nucleotides: 9. The CDR3 has 16 residues. CDR1 is SGHDN, CDR2 FVKESK, per germline. CDR3 amino acids: CASSRFGTGDSTEAFF. The CDR3 DNA sequence: TGTGCCAGCAGCCGATTTGGGACAGGGGATAGCACTGAAGCTTTCTTT.